This T cell receptor beta chain was profiled in a study of blood T cell repertoires in COVID-19. Study-level background: In each case, the material was cDNA or gDNA derived from T cells, B-cell-depleted T cells, or PBMCs.

CDR1 and CDR2 (germline): LNHDA, SQIVND (reference sequence). This CDR3 region has 15 residues. Trimming left V 3 bases short and J 1 base short, with 12 bases between. Authors' methods: It was from reference gene primer amplification that nucleated cell counts were estimated. Sequencing was performed with immunoSEQ multiplex PCR; in TCRdb, only in-frame clones are kept and a portion is missing. V and J calls and clone size come straight from that table; D and trimming were deduced from the DNA. The table lists around 53,000 clones, approximately 87% of them singletons. The rearrangement uses TRBV19 and TRBJ1-1, with a weak D call TRBD1 (6 bases). The sequence derives from a woman in her fifties or sixties with COVID-19, enrolled during active disease. Sample: peripheral blood. The CDR3 loop is CASSMQGQRNTEAFF. The CDR3 DNA reads as TGTGCCAGTAGTATGCAGGGGCAGAGGAACACTGAAGCTTTCTTT. The full variable domain, its missing parts supplied by reference TRBV19 and TRBJ1-1, is DGGITQSPKYLFRKEGQNVTLSCEQNLNHDAMYWYRQDPGQGLRLIYYSQIVNDFQKGDIAEGYSVSREKKESFPLTVTSAQKNPTAFYLCASSMQGQRNTEAFFGQGTRLTVV.